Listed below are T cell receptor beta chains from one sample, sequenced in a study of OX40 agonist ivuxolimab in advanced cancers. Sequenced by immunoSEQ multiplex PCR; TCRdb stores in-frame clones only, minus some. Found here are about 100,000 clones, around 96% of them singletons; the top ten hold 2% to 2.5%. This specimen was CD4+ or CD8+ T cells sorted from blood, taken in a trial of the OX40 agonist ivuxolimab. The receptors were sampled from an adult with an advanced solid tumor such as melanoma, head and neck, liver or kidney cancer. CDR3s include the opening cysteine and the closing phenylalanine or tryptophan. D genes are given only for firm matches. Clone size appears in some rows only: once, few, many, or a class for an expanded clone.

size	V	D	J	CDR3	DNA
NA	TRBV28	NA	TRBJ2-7	CASSLRGTTGIEQYF	TGTGCCAGCAGTTTACGGGGGACGACCGGGATCGAGCAGTACTTC
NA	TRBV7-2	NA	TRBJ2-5	CASSLWAGETQYF	TGTGCCAGCAGCTTATGGGCGGGGGAGACCCAGTACTTC
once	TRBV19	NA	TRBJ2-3	CASSAPGALDTQYF	TGTGCCAGTAGTGCGCCGGGCGCCCTTGATACGCAGTATTTT
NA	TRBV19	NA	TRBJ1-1	CASRGTSAAFF	TGTGCCAGTAGGGGGACATCCGCGGCTTTCTTT
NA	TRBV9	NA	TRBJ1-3	CASAGGHSGNTIYF	TGTGCCAGCGCGGGAGGCCACTCTGGAAACACCATATATTTT
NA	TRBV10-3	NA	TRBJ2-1	CAISESTPGFYNEQFF	TGTGCCATCAGTGAGTCGACGCCAGGCTTCTACAATGAGCAGTTCTTC
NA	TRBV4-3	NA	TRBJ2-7	CASSQDVGSYEQYF	TGCGCCAGCAGCCAAGATGTAGGGTCCTACGAGCAGTACTTC
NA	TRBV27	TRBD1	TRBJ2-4	CASSYGQAVRMAKNIQYF	TGTGCCAGCAGTTATGGACAGGCTGTGCGAATGGCCAAAAACATTCAGTACTTC
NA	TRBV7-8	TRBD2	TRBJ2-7	CASSSGTSGPWSEQYF	TGTGCCAGCAGCTCCGGGACTAGCGGGCCTTGGAGCGAGCAGTACTTC
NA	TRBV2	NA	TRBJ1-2	CATLEAGKGYTF	TGTGCCACCCTCGAGGCAGGAAAAGGCTACACCTTC
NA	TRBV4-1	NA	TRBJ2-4	CASSQDLSVQYF	TGCGCCAGCAGCCAAGATCTCAGCGTTCAGTACTTC
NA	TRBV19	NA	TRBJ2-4	CASSIWGVAAKNIQYF	TGTGCCAGTAGTATTTGGGGGGTAGCGGCCAAAAACATTCAGTACTTC
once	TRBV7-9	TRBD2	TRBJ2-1	CASSSLLAGVYNEQFF	TGTGCCAGCAGCTCCCTCCTAGCGGGGGTTTACAATGAGCAGTTCTTC
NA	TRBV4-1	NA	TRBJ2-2	CASSQGGLYTGELFF	TGCGCCAGCAGCCAAGGGGGACTCTACACCGGGGAGCTGTTTTTT
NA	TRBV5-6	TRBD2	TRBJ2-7	CASSPPSGSSYEQYF	TGTGCCAGCAGCCCCCCTAGCGGGAGCTCCTACGAGCAGTACTTC
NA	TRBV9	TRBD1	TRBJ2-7	CASSPSTGSYEQYF	TGTGCCAGCAGCCCTTCGACAGGGAGCTACGAGCAGTACTTC
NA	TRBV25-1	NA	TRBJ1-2	CASSVQGFETGYTF	TGTGCCAGCAGTGTACAAGGTTTTGAGACGGGCTACACCTTC
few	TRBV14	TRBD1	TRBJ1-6	CASSPRDRFSSANSPLHF	TGTGCCAGCAGCCCTAGGGACAGGTTCAGTTCCGCTAATTCACCCCTCCACTTT
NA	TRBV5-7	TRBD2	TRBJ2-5	CASRGDWGLAGAQTQYF	TGTGCCAGCAGGGGGGATTGGGGACTAGCGGGAGCTCAGACCCAGTACTTC
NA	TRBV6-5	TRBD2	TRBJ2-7	CASSSSGYPYEQYF	TGTGCCAGCAGTTCTAGCGGGTATCCCTACGAGCAGTACTTC
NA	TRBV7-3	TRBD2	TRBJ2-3	CASSPGLGGDTQYF	TGTGCCAGCAGCCCTGGACTAGGTGGAGATACGCAGTATTTT
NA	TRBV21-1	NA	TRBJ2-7	CASSARTVATWSYTGQYF	TGTGCCAGCAGCGCACGGACGGTGGCAACTTGGTCATATACGGGGCAGTACTTC
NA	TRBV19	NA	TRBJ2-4	CASSILTRSGNIQYF	TGTGCCAGTAGTATCCTGACTAGGAGTGGAAACATTCAGTACTTC
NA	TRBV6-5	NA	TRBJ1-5	CASSYSSASSNQPQHF	TGTGCCAGCAGTTACTCGTCGGCTTCAAGCAATCAGCCCCAGCATTTT
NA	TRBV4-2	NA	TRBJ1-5	CASSQDARGRGPQHF	TGTGCCAGCAGCCAAGATGCACGGGGGAGGGGGCCCCAGCATTTT
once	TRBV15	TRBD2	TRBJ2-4	CATSRDQLAGNIQYF	TGTGCCACCAGCAGAGATCAACTAGCGGGAAACATTCAGTACTTC
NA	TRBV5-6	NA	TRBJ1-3	CASSLSGSGNTIYF	TGTGCCAGCAGCTTGTCAGGAAGTGGAAACACCATATATTTT
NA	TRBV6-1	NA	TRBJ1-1	CASSPAGNTEAFF	TGTGCCAGCAGTCCGGCGGGGAACACTGAAGCTTTCTTT
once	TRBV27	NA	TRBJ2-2	CASSFGPELFF	TGTGCCAGCAGTTTTGGCCCGGAGCTGTTTTTT
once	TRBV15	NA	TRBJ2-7	CATSRGGDRFSYEQYF	TGTGCCACCAGCAGAGGGGGCGATCGATTCTCCTACGAGCAGTACTTC
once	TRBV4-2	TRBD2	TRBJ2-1	CASSQDGGTSGREQFF	TGTGCCAGCAGCCAAGATGGAGGGACTAGCGGGAGGGAGCAGTTCTTC
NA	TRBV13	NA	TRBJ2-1	CASSLSRGGRTYNEQFF	TGTGCCAGCAGCTTGAGTAGGGGTGGTAGAACCTACAATGAGCAGTTCTTC
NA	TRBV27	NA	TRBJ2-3	CASSKPGVGTDTQYF	TGTGCCAGCAGTAAACCAGGGGTAGGGACAGATACGCAGTATTTT
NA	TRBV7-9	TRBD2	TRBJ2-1	CASSFPAGEGYNEQFF	TGTGCCAGCAGCTTTCCGGCGGGGGAGGGCTACAATGAGCAGTTCTTC
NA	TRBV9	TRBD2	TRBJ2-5	CASSSGLAGGPETQYF	TGTGCCAGCAGCTCCGGACTAGCGGGGGGCCCGGAGACCCAGTACTTC
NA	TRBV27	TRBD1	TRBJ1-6	CASRDRGHPLHF	TGTGCCAGCAGGGACAGGGGGCATCCCCTCCACTTT
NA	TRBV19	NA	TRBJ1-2	CASSNGGRGGNYGYTF	TGTGCCAGTAGTAACGGAGGACGGGGAGGGAACTATGGCTACACCTTC